This entry features one TCR beta chain sequence. Which antigen it targets is not known. This entry belongs to a study of cytomegalovirus exposure and HLA in healthy donors (dated by TCRdb to the late 2010s). The study in broad terms: According to an earlier analysis of 587 of the donors, about 179 million T cells yielded some 110 million unique TCR beta sequences and 276 Gb of sequence data. The number of typed donors differed by locus: roughly 629-640 for A, B, C, DRB1 and DQB1; some 500 for DQA1; 606 for DPA1; and around 470 for DPB1. On average, 235,054 unique TCR beta nucleotide sequences were sequenced per donor among about 400 genotyped donors of the cohort, with around 19% of those sequences being non-productive. To predict cytomegalovirus infection status, the study combined high-throughput TCR immunosequencing, statistical association of individual TCRs with disease status, and machine learning. Roughly 5 DR-DQ haplotypes were handled as single units for association and clustering, since linkage in the cohort was strong. In a later genetic analysis, genome-wide SNP genotypes for about three fifths of the 666 donors were used, and that subset was treated as a discovery cohort. In an earlier analysis of 500 to 650 of the donors, high-throughput TCR beta sequencing was used to judge whether each TCR beta V gene segment behaved as functional or pseudogenic. Donor age, sex, ethnicity and CMV serostatus were compiled alongside the repertoire data. The study was designed to test whether signatures of past pathogen exposure could be identified by cataloging public T cell receptors. The later analysis used no new phenotypic data to find candidate immune exposures, relying instead on TCR beta sequences and their occurrence across donors. Every repertoire in the discovery cohort had been generated on one and the same sequencing platform. Both class I and class II loci were covered by HLA typing, at four-digit resolution. A separate validation cohort of roughly 130 different subjects was used in addition to the approximately 700-subject first cohort. In a later analysis, previously published TCR beta repertoires from about 640 donors were re-analyzed and high-resolution HLA genotyping was added so that TCR occurrence patterns could be studied. Of the 350 to 450 genotyped donors, around 81% fell in the genetic ancestry cluster associated with self-reported Caucasian donors. The study used immunosequencing to profile the T cell repertoires of some 600 subjects and linked those repertoires to cytomegalovirus serostatus. Roughly 300 gigabases of sequencing data and approximately 93 million unique TCR sequences were included in an early release covering over 600 HLA-typed donors. What the research found in general, with its limitations: The sequencing pipeline was judged likely to have produced a cluster of highly shared sequence variants as a technical artifact. Because counts were too low, fewer than 20 rarely observed V segments, including chromosome 9 orphons, were excluded from the earlier analysis of around 590 of the donors. Because some donors lacked HLA typing at each locus, the association tests relied only on the typed subset. Most TCR sequences were observed very rarely across donors, whereas some public TCRs were present in many individuals. For the cohort, immune exposure information was limited to CMV serostatus. In vitro tests confirmed that three of the cytomegalovirus-associated TCR beta chains recognize cytomegalovirus antigens. In a later analysis, some 17,000 TCR beta sequences were associated with specific HLA alleles at a false discovery rate of 0.05. In a later analysis, HLA-associated TCR beta chains showed more clonal expansion and lower generation probabilities than non-associated chains that were equally common. Strong co-occurrence of HLA alleles, especially DR and DQ, made assigning TCR associations to individual alleles difficult. The classifier was reported to diagnose cytomegalovirus status with high specificity and sensitivity in both the original and validation cohorts. According to a later analysis, TCR association rates differed among HLA loci, with DRB1 alleles showing the most associated TCRs and HLA-C alleles showing the fewest. Roughly uniform sequencing depth across donors was assumed in presence/absence analyses, although this assumption may not hold. A later analysis reported that several top co-occurrence clusters appeared linked to parvovirus B19, influenza, CMV and Epstein-Barr virus. An earlier analysis of around 540 of the donors showed that most TCR beta V segments appeared in productive rearrangements either about 87% or about 30% of the time, which broadly matched IMGT annotations. A further reported finding was that TCR beta sequences accurately predicted the HLA-A and HLA-B alleles for most subjects in the first cohort. Most CMV-associated TCR beta chains appeared to be HLA-restricted in a later analysis, and the HLA associations seemed to be driven largely by CMV exposure. Some IMGT-functional V segments, including TRBV6-2 and TRBV6-3, could not be told apart with the 87-base-pair reads, so those segments were excluded. The study gave a list of some 150 TCR beta chains associated with cytomegalovirus. A later genetic analysis associated a missense DCLRE1C variant with V-gene and J-gene trimming of TCR beta chains, and an independent cohort replicated the association. The authors suggested that the approach could potentially be extended to other disease states and immunological phenotypes. This cohort had only TCR beta chains sequenced, and the lack of alpha or paired-chain data limited which features could be detected. According to a later genetic analysis, donors in an Asian-associated ancestry cluster had fewer N-insertions in productive TCRs than the approximately 700-donor mean. Linkage disequilibrium might explain the correlated functional status among segregating V segments, but an unknown experimental factor could not be ruled out.

Library preparation used the immunoSEQ multiplex PCR assay. For the multiplex PCR, a mixture combining 60 forward primers for TCR Vbeta segments and 13 reverse primers for TCR Jbeta segments was used. The CDR3 region of rearranged TCR beta genes was amplified from genomic DNA with a multiplex PCR assay. The amplified TCR beta libraries were sequenced on the Illumina HiSeq System as 87-base-pair reads. From the authors' description of their analysis: In a later analysis, 70 million to 95 million unique TCR beta chains were counted across the 650 to 700 repertoires, and roughly 11 million of these chains were shared by at least two donors. To remove PCR and sequencing errors, raw reads were error-corrected and collapsed into unique sequences using a nearest-neighbor algorithm that merged closely related sequences. CDR3 sequences were aligned to IMGT reference sequences to assign V, D and J gene segments. For a sequence to be retained, a match of at least six nucleotides was required to both a V gene segment and a J gene segment. Rearrangements were classified as productive when the CDR3 lacked stop codons and remained in frame with V and J, and all other rearrangements were classified as non-productive. Following IMGT convention, CDR3 was defined as the stretch from the second conserved V-encoded cysteine up to the conserved J-encoded phenylalanine. Sequences without an unambiguous match to a single V gene segment were excluded from the earlier analysis of over 500 of the donors. In an earlier analysis of 587 of the donors, a V segment was called functional when productive rearrangements were above 56.7%, and segregating when the standard deviation between donors exceeded 5%. A statistical classification framework was built for diagnosing cytomegalovirus status from the catalog of TCR beta chain sequences. V and J gene assignment, in a later analysis, came from comparing TCR nucleotide sequences with IMGT/GENE-DB human TR gene sequences. A later analysis assigned CDR3 sequences and most-parsimonious VDJ recombination scenarios with the TCRdist pipeline. A later analysis defined each TCR beta chain by its CDR3 amino acid sequence plus V-gene family, and excluded reads lacking a unique V-gene family. A later analysis removed 592 highly shared, low-generation-probability nucleotide sequences to deal with suspected cross-contamination and a sequencing artifact. In a later analysis, a clonal expansion index was calculated for each public chain from normalized within-repertoire ranks of inferred template counts. Generation probabilities in a later analysis came from a VDJ recombination model fitted to out-of-frame rearrangements, and those results were checked against IGoR. In a later analysis, TCR-TCR, TCR-HLA and TCR-CMV co-occurrence was scored with hypergeometric tests, and a repertoire-size bias correction was applied to TCR pairs. A later analysis estimated false discovery rates by permuting HLA or CMV assignments 20 times. In a later analysis, co-occurring TCRs were grouped using DBSCAN, and TCRdist sequence similarity was added for clustering within HLA-allele-positive subsets. Repertoires with fewer than 30,000 or more than 120,000 public chains, plus five repertoires with anomalous nucleotide sharing, were excluded from co-occurrence clustering. TCRdb took over this immuneACCESS table, retaining in-frame rearrangements with V and J assigned. Such tables are incomplete; in checked studies, under half of the missing clones stem from an unresolved V gene, and the remainder is unexplained. For V, J and clone size, that table is used; D and trimming come from the DNA. The sample's table lists a count of approximately 200,000 clones. The ten largest clones add up to less than 0.9% of the sample.

V and J are truncated by 0 bases and 4 bases respectively, leaving an intervening sequence of 9 bases. CDR1 is given as LNHNV and CDR2 as YYDKDF, both from the germline V gene (reference sequence). The CDR3 spans 14 residues, from the cysteine through the phenylalanine. Only the CDR3 region is kept as DNA, spanning 42 bases read in frame from base 1. The cohort was made up of roughly 670 healthy bone marrow donors. All cohort members were sampled while nominally healthy, although unrecorded immune exposures were likely present. The donor tested CMV seronegative and was one of the 352 seronegative cohort members. Every donor gave a peripheral blood sample, and the peripheral blood mononuclear cells from that sample were used for TCR beta sequencing. The Qiagen DNeasy Blood Extraction Kit was used to extract genomic DNA from the blood cell samples.

The sequenced sample was PBMCs. This sequence uses TRBV15 and TRBJ1-2; the D gene is perhaps TRBD1, from 5 matching bases. This sequence originates from a boy aged 5-17 years in good health and CMV-seronegative. CDR3 sequence: CATSRERGSYGYTF. Read as DNA, the sequence is TGTGCCACCAGCAGAGAAAGGGGTTCCTATGGCTACACCTTC.